A single T cell receptor beta chain is shown here with its context. Its antigen is currently unknown. The sample is drawn from a study of Ad26.COV2.S vaccination and SARS-CoV-2 variants. TCRdb keeps only in-frame clones here, not all; method: immunoSEQ multiplex PCR. The data show about 350,000 clones, 88% seen once. CDR1 and CDR2 from the germline V gene are SGHTA and FQGTGA. CDR3 size: 15 residues. V was shortened by 3 bases and J by 3 bases, with 13 bases between the two germline ends. Treatment given: around 19 received Ad26.COV2.S at low or high dose, single or two shots; a few received placebo; per-sample allocation not given. It was on day 63 after the first vaccine or placebo injection that samples were taken. General study results and limits: Substantial breadth was reportedly displayed by spike-specific CD8+ and CD4+ T cell responses after vaccination.

The chain combines TRBV7-3 with TRBJ2-3; no clear D gene. This specimen was peripheral blood, taken in a trial of Ad26.COV2.S vaccine versus placebo. This sequence originates from a person aged 18-65 years who received the Ad26.COV2.S COVID-19 vaccine or a placebo. The CDR3: CASSFYGLGTDTQYF. In DNA form, the CDR3 reads TGTGCCAGCAGCTTTTATGGCCTGGGGACAGATACGCAGTATTTT.